This record covers a single T cell receptor beta chain. This sample was taken from a study of blood T cell repertoires in COVID-19. Study details: Some COVID-19 samples were acute and others convalescent; all came from the United States, Italy and Spain. Nucleic acid was either cDNA or gDNA, and it came from T cells, B-cell-depleted T cells, or PBMCs.

Per the germline V gene, CDR1 is GTSNPN and CDR2 is SVGIG (reference sequence). V gave up 1 base and J gave up 7 bases; unmatched junction bases: 3. There are 13 residues in the CDR3. In the study's own analysis: The authors estimated nucleated cell counts from reference gene primer amplification. Generated by immunoSEQ multiplex PCR, the TCRdb table keeps only in-frame clones and is missing some. The V and J calls and clone size are taken from that table; D and trimming were inferred from the DNA. This table has about 240,000 clones, just under 85% appearing once. Material: peripheral blood. This TCR derives from a woman of 80 years or more with acute or convalescent COVID-19. This rearrangement joins TRBV30 to TRBJ2-7; 11 nucleotides match TRBD1. CDR3 loop: CAWSADRGREQYF. The CDR3 nucleotides are TGTGCCTGGAGTGCGGACAGGGGGCGAGAGCAGTACTTC.